The 21 T cell receptor beta chains below come from one sample, sequenced in a study of cytomegalovirus exposure and HLA in healthy donors. PCR employed 60 Vbeta and 13 Jbeta primers. Data came from immunoSEQ multiplex PCR; TCRdb stores just in-frame clones and leaves some out. The sample has 150,000 or so clones, about four fifths seen once. Input material: PBMCs. These receptors were collected from a boy aged 2 to 10 in good health and CMV-seronegative.

This clone has only one observation. This chain links TRBV11-2 with TRBJ1-1; a possible D gene is TRBD1 (5 bases). The CDR3 spans 16 residues. V was trimmed by 5 bases and J by 0 bases, leaving 16 bases between them. Germline V lookup: CDR1 SGHAT, CDR2 FQNNGV. DNA for the CDR3: TGTGCCAGCAGCAGAAGGACAAATCTCATGAACACTGAAGCTTTCTTT. Encoded protein: CASSRRTNLMNTEAFF.

The chain uses TRBV9 and TRBJ2-2; 9 nucleotides agree with TRBD1. Germline CDR1 reads SGDLS; CDR2 reads YYNGEE. J gave up 6 bases and V 0 bases, and 6 bases lay outside the gene matches. CDR3 length: 16 residues. The CDR3 sequence is CASSVGVDRGPGELFF. CDR3 coding DNA: TGTGCCAGCAGCGTAGGTGTGGACAGGGGCCCCGGGGAGCTGTTTTTT.

This clone was seen a handful of times. The CDR3 reads CASSPTSGISYEQYF. DNA for the CDR3: TGTGCCAGCAGTCCCACTAGCGGGATTTCCTACGAGCAGTACTTC. The chain is built from TRBV6-5 and TRBJ2-7; TRBD2 aligns across 10 bases. This CDR3 has 15 residues. V lost 5 bases to trimming and J lost 1 base; unmatched junction nucleotides: 5. Per germline, CDR1 MNHEY and CDR2 SVGAGI.

This clone occurred a few times. The V call is TRBV7-9, the J call TRBJ1-1, with a possible D match to TRBD1 (6 bases). CDR1 and CDR2 from the germline V gene are SEHNR and FQNEAQ (reference sequence). The CDR3 totals 16 residues. The V and J ends lost 5 bases and 1 base respectively, with 17 bases between them. This CDR3 reads CASSRGQIYPNTEAFF. CDR3 nucleotides: TGTGCCAGCAGCCGCGGACAGATATATCCGAACACTGAAGCTTTCTTT.

A single count supports this clone. The V gene is TRBV25-1, the J gene TRBJ2-7; weak D call: TRBD1 (5 bases). Trimming removed 6 bases at V and 1 base at J, with 10 bases between. Germline V CDR1 and CDR2: MGHDK, SYGVNS. CDR3 size: 13 residues. In DNA, the CDR3 is TGTGCCAGCAGAAAATCAGGGTCCTACGAGCAGTACTTC. This sequence encodes CASRKSGSYEQYF.

V is TRBV6-5 and J is TRBJ1-1; D call uncertain. Germline V gene data show CDR1 as MNHEY and CDR2 as SVGAGI. Trimming pared 2 bases from V and 1 base from J, leaving 8 bases between. The CDR3 loop spans 14 amino acids. The CDR3 loop reads CASSYGPGNTEAFF. CDR3 bases: TGTGCCAGCAGTTACGGTCCAGGGAACACTGAAGCTTTCTTT.

This clone was found once. The V call is TRBV19, the J call TRBJ2-4; weak D call: TRBD2 (6 bases). The germline V gene encodes CDR1 LNHDA and CDR2 SQIVND (reference sequence). This CDR3 contains 15 residues. Trimming took off 3 bases at V and 2 bases at J, with 11 bases between the two ends. Here the CDR3 reads CASSMLAGTKNIQYF. The CDR3 region has the DNA TGTGCCAGTAGTATGCTCGCGGGAACCAAAAACATTCAGTACTTC.

The chain links TRBV7-9 to TRBJ2-7; D ambiguous. The CDR3 is 15 amino acids. V lost 5 bases and J lost 4, with 18 bases in between. The germline V gene has CDR1 SEHNR and CDR2 FQNEAQ (reference sequence). The CDR3 spells CASSGPSPKIYEQYF. The CDR3 DNA is TGTGCCAGCAGCGGCCCATCGCCAAAGATTTACGAGCAGTACTTC. The full variable domain, rest sourced from reference TRBV7-9 and TRBJ2-7, is DTGVSQNPRHKITKRGQNVTFRCDPISEHNRLYWYRQTLGQGPEFLTYFQNEAQLEKSRLLSDRFSAERPKGSFSTLEIQRTEQGDSAMYLCASSGPSPKIYEQYFGPGTRLTVT.

The chain combines TRBV4-1 with TRBJ1-1; TRBD1 agrees at 9 bases. Trimming took 3 bases from V and 0 from J; bases not matched to a gene: 8. Germline CDR1 is MGHRA and CDR2 is YSYEKL. CDR3 size: 17 residues. CDR3 region: CASSHETGGSLNTEAFF. CDR3 bases: TGCGCCAGCAGCCACGAAACAGGGGGCTCGCTGAACACTGAAGCTTTCTTT.

The rearrangement uses TRBV2 and TRBJ1-4; 11 nucleotides agree with TRBD1. The V segment lost 4 bases and the J segment 1 base; nucleotides outside the gene matches: 2. Germline lookup yields CDR1 SNHLY and CDR2 FYNNEI. The CDR3 spans 16 residues. The CDR3 nucleotides read TGTGCCAGCAGTGGGGGACAGGGGGAAACTAATGAAAAACTGTTTTTT. As protein: CASSGGQGETNEKLFF. The entire variable domain, with the rest obtained from reference TRBV2 and TRBJ1-4, is as follows: EPEVTQTPSHQVTQMGQEVILRCVPISNHLYFYWYRQILGQKVEFLVSFYNNEISEKSEIFDDQFSVERPDGSNFTLKIRSTKLEDSAMYFCASSGGQGETNEKLFFGSGTQLSVL.

This rearrangement joins TRBV6-7 to TRBJ2-7; 9 nucleotides agree with TRBD2. TRBV6-7 has ORF status, its function being uncertain. The CDR3 contains 17 residues. The V and J ends lost 4 bases and 4 bases, in that order; junction bases with no gene match: 14. The CDR3 coding sequence is TGTGCCAGCAGTTCCCCGATAGCGGGAGAAGGATTATACGAGCAGTACTTC. This gives the protein CASSSPIAGEGLYEQYF.

This chain connects TRBV6-1 to TRBJ1-5; D is perhaps TRBD1 (5 bases). Germline lookup yields CDR1 MNHNS and CDR2 SASEGT. Trimming cost V 2 bases and J 6 bases, with 11 bases left between them. The CDR3 sequence is 14 residues long. The chain's CDR3 is CASSERGMVQPQHF. In DNA form, the CDR3 reads TGTGCCAGCAGTGAACGGGGGATGGTTCAGCCCCAGCATTTT.

V is TRBV10-2 and J is TRBJ2-1; the match to TRBD2 covers 7 bases. CDR1 is WSHSY, CDR2 SAAADI, per germline. J was trimmed by 0 bases and V by 4 bases; bases with no gene match: 6. This CDR3 spans 16 amino acids. The CDR3 coding sequence is TGCGCCAGCAGTGGGCCGGGGGGTAGCTCCTACAATGAGCAGTTCTTC. Translated, it gives CASSGPGGSSYNEQFF.

V is TRBV7-6 and J is TRBJ2-5, with TRBD2 identical over 8 bases. The V gene end was trimmed by 2 bases and the J gene end by 1 base; junction bases not matched to a gene: 12. Germline V gene sequence: CDR1 SGHVS, CDR2 FNYEAQ. CDR3 size: 18 residues. CDR3 in DNA: TGTGCCAGCAGCTTAATAGCACCGGGGGGGTATCTCCAAGAGACCCAGTACTTC. Translating gives CASSLIAPGGYLQETQYF.

V is TRBV5-4 and J is TRBJ1-1; D may be TRBD1 (6 bases). Trimming cost V 7 bases and J 8 bases, with 24 bases left between them. This CDR3 has 15 residues. Germline V CDR1 and CDR2: SGHNT, YYREEE (reference sequence). Written as DNA, the CDR3 is TGTGCCAGCGCACTAACCACAGGGCTTATTAACGAAGCTTTCTTT. Protein: CASALTTGLINEAFF.

V is TRBV7-9 and J is TRBJ2-7; 14 bases agree with TRBD2. Trimming cost V 5 bases and J 7 bases; bases outside gene matches: 19. The germline CDR1 and CDR2 sequences are SEHNR and FQNEAQ (reference sequence). This CDR3 has 19 residues. The CDR3 DNA is TGTGCCAGCAGCCTCAACAGGAGGGGGGGACTAGCGGGAGTGAATGAGCAGTACTTC. It codes for CASSLNRRGGLAGVNEQYF.

Concerning this clone itself: The same CDR3 is also encoded by other DNA sequences in this sample. This chain links TRBV6-5 with TRBJ2-7; possible D gene TRBD2, 6 bases. V lost 0 bases to trimming and J lost 1 base, with 7 bases between them. Germline V gives CDR1 MNHEY, CDR2 SVGAGI. The CDR3 has 14 residues. The CDR3 spells CASSYSGGSYEQYF. The CDR3 coding sequence is TGTGCCAGCAGTTACTCAGGAGGGTCCTACGAGCAGTACTTC.

This chain links TRBV9 with TRBJ2-1; D may be TRBD1 (6 bases). CDR3 length: 15 residues. CDR1 SGDLS and CDR2 YYNGEE come from the germline V gene. The V gene lost 4 bases and the J gene lost 9 bases, with 20 bases spanning the gap. The CDR3 protein is CASSTSQGSDSEQFF. CDR3 in DNA: TGTGCCAGCAGCACTTCTCAGGGGAGCGACAGTGAGCAGTTCTTC.

CDR3 nucleotide sequence: TGTGCCAGCAGCAGGACACCGAGCTACGAGCAGTACTTC. Its protein product is CASSRTPSYEQYF. V is TRBV28 and J is TRBJ2-7, with D perhaps matching TRBD1 (5 bases). Germline-derived CDR1 and CDR2 are MDHEN and SYDVKM. The V gene lost 6 bases and the J gene lost 3 bases, with 12 bases spanning the gap. The CDR3 length is 13 residues.

V gene TRBV7-8 combines with J gene TRBJ2-7; 9 bases map to TRBD1. CDR1 and CDR2 (germline): SGHVS, FQNEAQ. Trimming at V came to 0 bases and at J to 7 bases, leaving 13 bases not matched to a gene. The CDR3 consists of 17 residues. CDR3 loop: CASSLAESGTGLSEQYF. CDR3 bases: TGTGCCAGCAGCTTAGCGGAATCCGGGACAGGGCTCTCGGAGCAGTACTTC.

This sequence joins TRBV6-1 and TRBJ2-7; 14 bases are shared with TRBD2. Trimming removed 4 bases from V and 4 bases from J; junction bases left unmatched: 3. This CDR3 is 15 amino acids long. Germline assignment: CDR1 MNHNS and CDR2 SASEGT. For the CDR3, the DNA is TGTGCCAGCAGTGTTGGGACTAGCGGGAGTTACGAGCAGTACTTC. Translating it yields CASSVGTSGSYEQYF.